This TCR beta chain was sequenced during a study of control samples from healthy donors and cancer patients. Using immunoSEQ multiplex PCR, the repertoire was profiled, and TCRdb retains in-frame clones only, with some absent. This sample has almost 90,000 clones, with more than 70% found just once. The sample holds one count of this clone. The origin of this receptor is a woman in her thirties or forties in good health. Sequences were obtained from blood.

The CDR3 bases are TGTGCCAGCCAGGGACCCTCCTATGGCTACACCTTC. Amino acids: CASQGPSYGYTF. The gene calls are TRBV25-1 and TRBJ1-2; TRBD1 might be the D (5 bases). The CDR3 contains 12 residues. The germline CDR1 and CDR2 sequences are MGHDK and SYGVNS. The V end lost 8 bases, the J end lost 4 bases, and 11 bases lay between the germline ends.